This is a list of T cell receptor beta chains from one sample in a study of lymphopenia after photon versus proton radiotherapy. The protocol was immunoSEQ multiplex PCR, while the TCRdb copy is restricted to in-frame clones and leaves out a portion. Of 9,500 to 15,000 clones in the sample, around 89% were seen once. The material was peripheral blood, obtained from a patient treated with proton-based radiotherapy. Source of these receptors: a man in his 60s with pancreatic cancer. Both conserved end residues are part of each CDR3. D genes are given only for firm matches. The listing skips clone size in some rows; elsewhere it reads once, few, many or a size class.

clone_size j_call d_call v_call cdr3_aa cdr3_nt
few TRBJ1-2 . TRBV11-2 CASSSLRDRGYTF TGTGCCAGCAGCTCCCTCAGGGATCGTGGCTACACCTTC
. TRBJ1-3 . TRBV7-8 CASSLGTASSAGNTIYF TGTGCCAGCAGCTTAGGGACCGCGTCCTCCGCAGGAAACACCATATATTTT
. TRBJ2-2 TRBD1 TRBV28 CASSVGLRTGGRELFF TGTGCCAGCAGTGTGGGACTCAGGACAGGGGGCAGGGAGCTGTTTTTT
. TRBJ1-2 . TRBV28 CASSLMGDLNYGYTF TGTGCCAGCAGTTTAATGGGAGACCTTAACTATGGCTACACCTTC
. TRBJ2-1 TRBD2 TRBV5-1 CASSLGAGGAYNEQFF TGCGCCAGCAGCTTGGGAGCGGGAGGGGCCTACAATGAGCAGTTCTTC
. TRBJ2-2 . TRBV5-1 CASSLSYTGELFF TGCGCCAGCAGCTTAAGTTACACCGGGGAGCTGTTTTTT
few TRBJ1-1 . TRBV30 CAWSRTQLAEAFF TGTGCCTGGAGCAGGACACAGCTCGCTGAAGCTTTCTTT
. TRBJ1-1 . TRBV5-1 CASSSGVNTEAFF TGCGCCAGCAGTAGCGGGGTGAACACTGAAGCTTTCTTT
. TRBJ2-1 . TRBV14 CASSQGWGRDNEQFF TGTGCCAGCAGCCAAGGATGGGGGCGCGACAATGAGCAGTTCTTC
once TRBJ1-5 . TRBV7-8 CASSLEGWGNQPQHF TGTGCCAGCAGCTTAGAAGGGTGGGGCAATCAGCCCCAGCATTTT
. TRBJ1-1 . TRBV5-6 CASSSRHPNTEAFF TGTGCCAGCAGTTCGCGACATCCGAACACTGAAGCTTTCTTT
. TRBJ2-2 TRBD1 TRBV7-8 CASSIGTGDTANTGELFF TGTGCCAGCAGCATAGGGACAGGGGACACGGCGAACACCGGGGAGCTGTTTTTT
. TRBJ2-1 TRBD1 TRBV19 CASSIRSGQGQGNNEQFF TGTGCCAGTAGTATACGTTCGGGTCAGGGACAGGGGAACAATGAGCAGTTCTTC
. TRBJ2-5 . TRBV2 CASTGLETQYF TGTGCCAGCACCGGGCTTGAGACCCAGTACTTC
once TRBJ2-1 TRBD1 TRBV7-8 CASSLGTGGSGFNNEQFF TGTGCCAGCAGCTTAGGGACAGGGGGCTCGGGATTTAACAATGAGCAGTTCTTC
. TRBJ2-3 TRBD2 TRBV7-9 CASSRRAGTSGTDTQYF TGTGCCAGCAGCCGACGCGCTGGGACTAGCGGCACAGATACGCAGTATTTT
few TRBJ2-7 TRBD2 TRBV2 CASSYSGVHEQYF TGTGCCAGCAGTTATAGCGGGGTCCACGAGCAGTACTTC
. TRBJ1-3 TRBD1 TRBV9 CASSAPGTGGVGNTIYF TGTGCCAGCAGCGCCCCCGGGACAGGGGGCGTTGGAAACACCATATATTTT
. TRBJ1-1 . TRBV7-3 CASSLTMNTEAFF TGTGCCAGCAGCCTCACTATGAACACTGAAGCTTTCTTT
. TRBJ1-5 TRBD1 TRBV23-1 CASRRLGDRVQPQHF TGCGCCAGCAGGCGACTGGGGGACAGGGTGCAGCCCCAGCATTTT
. TRBJ1-1 . TRBV6-1 CASSDPGRLGTEAFF TGTGCCAGCAGTGACCCCGGGCGCCTGGGCACTGAAGCTTTCTTT
. TRBJ2-3 . TRBV5-6 CASSLRGGTDTQYF TGTGCCAGCAGCTTAAGGGGAGGCACAGATACGCAGTATTTT
. TRBJ2-1 . TRBV14 CASSQALAGEQFF TGTGCCAGCAGCCAAGCCTTAGCTGGTGAGCAGTTCTTC
. TRBJ2-5 TRBD1 TRBV7-8 CASSLVAGQGSRETQYF TGTGCCAGCAGCTTAGTTGCAGGACAGGGATCGCGGGAGACCCAGTACTTC
. TRBJ2-1 TRBD1 TRBV4-3 CASSLRGTGGDEQFF TGCGCCAGCAGCCTTCGAGGGACAGGGGGCGATGAGCAGTTCTTC
. TRBJ1-3 TRBD1 TRBV11-2 CASSLTGVGNTIYF TGTGCCAGCAGCTTGACAGGGGTTGGAAACACCATATATTTT
. TRBJ1-2 . TRBV27 CASSLRQGGRYGYTF TGTGCCAGCAGTTTGAGACAAGGGGGACGCTATGGCTACACCTTC
. TRBJ1-1 . TRBV7-9 CASMRVNTEAFF TGTGCCAGCATGCGGGTTAACACTGAAGCTTTCTTT
. TRBJ1-1 . TRBV28 CASRRRNTEAFF TGTGCCAGCAGACGGAGGAACACTGAAGCTTTCTTT
. TRBJ1-3 TRBD1 TRBV9 CASSSQGKAGNTIYF TGTGCCAGCAGCTCACAGGGGAAGGCTGGAAACACCATATATTTT
. TRBJ1-6 . TRBV30 CAWSPYYNSPLHF TGTGCCTGGAGTCCTTACTATAATTCACCCCTCCACTTT
. TRBJ2-1 TRBD2 TRBV2 CASERGLAGVEQFF TGTGCCAGTGAGAGGGGACTAGCGGGAGTTGAGCAGTTCTTC
. TRBJ1-1 . TRBV7-3 CASSGQPNTEAFF TGTGCCAGCAGCGGACAGCCGAACACTGAAGCTTTCTTT
. TRBJ1-3 . TRBV7-2 CASSITGNSGNTIYF TGTGCCAGCTCGATAACAGGGAACTCTGGAAACACCATATATTTT
once TRBJ2-5 . TRBV27 CASSRGLFETQYF TGTGCCAGCAGCCGGGGGCTTTTTGAGACCCAGTACTTC
few TRBJ2-1 TRBD1 TRBV28 CASSSARGGDEQFF TGTGCCAGCAGTTCCGCGAGAGGGGGCGATGAGCAGTTCTTC
. TRBJ2-7 . TRBV14 CASSQRRNNGYLEQYF TGTGCCAGCAGCCAAAGGAGAAATAATGGGTATCTCGAGCAGTACTTC
. TRBJ2-1 TRBD2 TRBV7-3 CASSLMGGSLYNEQFF TGTGCCAGCAGCTTAATGGGCGGGAGTTTGTACAATGAGCAGTTCTTC
. TRBJ1-4 . TRBV10-2 CASSDSAQANGNEKLFF TGCGCCAGCAGTGATTCGGCGCAGGCAAATGGGAATGAAAAACTGTTTTTT
. TRBJ2-7 . TRBV28 CASSLPPWSADYLWSYEQYF TGTGCCAGCAGTTTGCCCCCTTGGAGCGCCGACTATTTGTGGTCCTACGAGCAGTACTTC
. TRBJ2-6 . TRBV29-1 CSARESGANVLTF TGCAGCGCTAGAGAGTCTGGGGCCAACGTCCTGACTTTC
. TRBJ2-5 . TRBV5-4 CASSLVGTSRETQYF TGTGCCAGCAGCCTGGTGGGAACATCGAGGGAGACCCAGTACTTC
. TRBJ2-3 . TRBV7-6 CASSFTRDTDTQYF TGTGCCAGCAGCTTCACTCGAGACACAGATACGCAGTATTTT
. TRBJ1-4 TRBD1 TRBV27 CASSLYGTGGEKRFF TGTGCCAGCAGTTTATATGGTACAGGGGGCGAAAAACGATTTTTT